The 32 T cell receptor beta chains below come from one sample, sequenced in a study of tumor-infiltrating lymphocytes in primary liver carcinoma. Synthesis of TCR beta cDNA was carried out from about 540 ng total RNA with a constant-region primer. Sequencing libraries for TCR beta derived from three nested multiplex PCR rounds that used slightly modified ARM-PCR. Use of TRBV1-TRBV30 forward primers with a C-beta reverse primer characterized the first two PCR rounds, which lasted about 10 cycles each. TCRdb analysed the multiplex PCR reads with MiXCR anew, one entry per CDR3 protein. Of about 74,000 distinct CDR3 sequences listed, roughly three quarters were seen once; the top ten hold about 27%. Between about 18 and 33 mg of unsorted bulk tissue served as the source from which RNA and DNA were co-extracted. Material for sequencing was liver tumor tissue from sampling region 4. The subset is: tumor region T4, right-lateral pole. Receptors originate from a man aged 35-49 years with primary liver carcinoma and hepatitis B virus infection.

The chain is built from TRBV3-1 and TRBJ2-7; D remains ambiguous. This CDR3 contains 12 residues. V lost 3 bases to trimming and J lost 6 bases, with 9 bases between them. Germline loops: CDR1 LGHDT, CDR2 YNNKEL (reference sequence). CDR3 residues: CASSHGVVEQYF. CDR3 coding DNA: TGTGCCAGCAGCCATGGTGTTGTCGAGCAGTACTTC.

With regard to this clonotype: Just one base apart from a much larger clone, this may be a read error. V gene TRBV24-1 combines with J gene TRBJ2-3; 8 nucleotides align to TRBD2. CDR1 and CDR2 from the germline V gene are KGHDR and SFDVKD. This CDR3 region has 15 residues. CDR3 in DNA: TGTTCCACCAGTGATTTGGGACTAGAAACAGATACGCAGTATTTT. Its translation: CSTSDLGLETDTQYF.

As concerns this clonotype: This sequence may be a read error, since a much larger clone differs from it by one base. The V gene is TRBV7-9, the J gene TRBJ1-1; tentatively, D is TRBD1 (5 bases). Trimming removed 5 bases at V and 6 bases at J, with 19 bases between. Germline lookup yields CDR1 SEHNR and CDR2 FQNEAQ (reference sequence). This CDR3 spans 15 amino acids. The CDR3 loop reads CASSPTGIGGSEAFF. CDR3 bases: TGTGCCAGCAGCCCGACGGGCATTGGGGGATCTGAAGCTTTCTTT.

This clonotype was found once. This may be a read error: a much more frequent sequence differs by one nucleotide. The V call is TRBV5-1, the J call TRBJ2-2; the D gene could be TRBD1 or TRBD2 (5 bases each). Germline CDR1 and CDR2: SGHRS and YFSETQ. CDR3 length: 17 residues. The CDR3 is CASSRGTDSANTWELFF. Written as DNA, the CDR3 is TGCGCCAGCAGCCGAGGGACGGACTCCGCGAACACCTGGGAGCTGTTTTTT.

This rearrangement joins TRBV5-4 to TRBJ1-1, with D maybe TRBD1 (5 bases). Germline V gene sequence: CDR1 SGHNT, CDR2 YYREEE (reference sequence). The CDR3 spans 14 residues. Trimming removed 6 bases at V and 1 base at J, with 13 bases between. For the CDR3, the DNA is TGTGCCAGCATCGGAAGGGACGGGAACACTGAAGCTTTCTTT. This gives the protein CASIGRDGNTEAFF.

Remarks on this clonotype: A much larger clone lies one base from this, so it may be a read error. The V gene is TRBV6-4, the J gene TRBJ2-1; TRBD1 agrees at 10 bases. There are 13 residues in the CDR3. CDR1 is MRHNA and CDR2 is SNTAGT in the germline V gene. CDR3: CACSDRGHNEQFF. In DNA form, the CDR3 reads TGTGCCTGCAGTGACAGGGGGCACAATGAGCAGTTCTTC.

The gene calls are TRBV30 and TRBJ2-3; a weak D match, TRBD1 (6 bases). CDR1 GTSNPN and CDR2 SVGIG come from the germline V gene (reference sequence). Trimming stripped 5 bases from V and 1 base from J, with 13 bases between. The CDR3 loop spans 14 amino acids. CDR3 amino acids: CAWGQGLGTDTQYF. The CDR3 coding sequence is TGTGCCTGGGGTCAGGGGCTTGGCACAGATACGCAGTATTTT.

Regarding this clonotype: At one end, the junction sequence differs from germline, possibly due to a read error. CDR3 nucleotides: TGTACCAGCAGTTCATCCGGGATAGGGGTTCGGGAGCAGTACTTC. Translating gives CTSSSSGIGVREQYF. The chain combines TRBV12-3 or TRBV12-4 with TRBJ2-7; D might be TRBD1 or TRBD2, each matching 5 bases. This CDR3 has 15 residues.

Points on this clonotype: Germline and junction disagree at one end, which may indicate a read error. The chain carries TRBV12-3 or TRBV12-4 and TRBJ2-7; 7 nucleotides line up with TRBD1. The CDR3 contains 15 residues. The CDR3 spells CASSLTTGPPYGQYF. CDR3 bases: TGTGCCAGCAGTTTAACGACAGGGCCTCCCTACGGGCAGTACTTC.

Points on this clonotype: The conserved phenylalanine or tryptophan is not found at the CDR3 terminus, so this likely reflects a read error. The CDR3 reads CASSFRLAGDFKEQFI. The CDR3 coding sequence is TGTGCCAGCAGCTTTCGACTAGCGGGAGACTTCAAAGAGCAGTTCATC. This sequence joins TRBV11-2 and TRBJ2-1; TRBD2 aligns across 12 bases. Germline CDR1 is SGHAT and CDR2 is FQNNGV. The J segment lost 10 bases and the V segment lost 3 bases, leaving 10 bases of the junction unmatched. This CDR3 is 16 amino acids long.

Points on this clonotype: The junction differs from germline at one of its ends, possibly a read error. The chain has TRBV29-1 and TRBJ2-5; no definite D call. From germline, CDR1 is SQVTM and CDR2 ANQGSEA. This CDR3 contains 13 residues. CDR3 in DNA: TGCAGCATTGACGAGATAACCGGAGAGACCCAGTATTTC. Protein sequence: CSIDEITGETQYF.

J is TRBJ2-5 and V is TRBV28, with a tentative D call TRBD1 (6 bases). The ends were cut back, 5 bases at V and 1 base at J, with 14 bases in the middle. Germline V gene data show CDR1 as MDHEN and CDR2 as SYDVKM. The CDR3 spans 15 residues. For the CDR3, the DNA is TGTGCCAGCAGTCTAGGGGACACGTTCCAAGAGACCCAGTACTTC. As protein: CASSLGDTFQETQYF.

Concerning this clonotype itself: The junction differs from germline at one of its ends, possibly a read error. The gene calls are TRBV14 and TRBJ2-5, with a tentative D call TRBD2 (5 bases). The length of the CDR3 is 14 residues. The germline gives CDR1 SGHDN, CDR2 FVKESK. The CDR3 DNA sequence: TGTGCCAGCAGCCAAGAGGAGAGGGAAGAGGCCCAGTACTTC. Translating it yields CASSQEEREEAQYF. The full variable domain, in which reference TRBV14 and TRBJ2-5 provide the parts outside the CDR3, is EAGVTQFPSHSVIEKGQTVTLRCDPISGHDNLYWYRRVMGKEIKFLLHFVKESKQDESGMPNNRFLAERTGGTYSTLKVQPAELEDSGVYFCASSQEEREEAQYFGPGTRLLVL.

This clonotype was detected only once. An end of the junction does not agree with germline; a read error may underlie this. The V gene is TRBV11-2, the J gene TRBJ2-3, with TRBD2 matching 8 bases. Germline V gene data show CDR1 as SGHAT and CDR2 as FQNNGV. There are 16 residues in the CDR3. The CDR3 nucleotides are TGTGCCAGTAGCCCGCCGGGGGGGCGGAACACAGATAGGCAGTATTTT. Amino acid sequence: CASSPPGGRNTDRQYF.

The CDR3 loop is CASIPGTSGSNEQFF. The CDR3 nucleotides read TGTGCCAGCATCCCCGGGACTAGCGGCTCCAATGAGCAGTTCTTC. The chain joins TRBV12-3 or TRBV12-4 to TRBJ2-1, with 11 positions matching TRBD2. The ends lost 7 bases at V and 6 bases at J; junction bases unmatched: 8. The CDR3 has 15 amino acids.

Details on this clonotype: Given the absence of the conserved phenylalanine or tryptophan at the CDR3 end, a read error is likely. The CDR3 DNA is TGCGCCAGCTGTCGGACTAGCGGGAGGGCCGATCGGCAGTTCATC. It codes for CASCRTSGRADRQFI. The rearrangement joins TRBV10-1 to TRBJ2-1; TRBD2 matches 15 bases. This CDR3 region has 15 residues. The germline V gene has CDR1 WNHNN and CDR2 SYGVQD (reference sequence). The trim removed 8 bases at V and 12 bases at J, leaving 11 bases unmatched.

Points on this clonotype: This could be a read error, since a much larger clone is one nucleotide away. The genes are TRBV7-8 and TRBJ2-7; TRBD1 might be the D (6 bases). CDR1 is SGHVS and CDR2 is FQNEAQ in the germline V gene. This CDR3 is built from 16 residues. The V gene lost 4 bases and the J gene lost 2 bases, with 18 bases spanning the gap. CDR3 residues: CASSSGSGTLAYEQYF. CDR3 nucleotides: TGTGCCAGCAGCTCAGGCTCCGGGACACTTGCCTACGAGCAGTACTTC. The complete variable domain, with remaining parts taken from reference TRBV7-8 and TRBJ2-7, reads GAGVSQSPRYKVAKRGQDVALRCDPISGHVSLFWYQQALGQGPEFLTYFQNEAQLDKSGLPSDRFFAERPEGSVSTLKIQRTQQEDSAVYLCASSSGSGTLAYEQYFGPGTRLTVT.

As for this clonotype: Compared with germline, one end of the junction differs, possibly owing to a read error. This chain connects TRBV4-1 to TRBJ2-2, with 10 bases aligning to TRBD1. Germline CDR1 MGHRA, CDR2 YSYEKL. CDR3 length: 15 residues. CDR3 residues: CASSRGQGSSGELFF. CDR3 nucleotides: TGTGCCAGCAGCCGGGGACAGGGGAGCTCCGGGGAGCTGTTTTTT.

Of note for this clonotype: Just one base apart from a much larger clone, this may be a read error. This rearrangement joins TRBV7-9 to TRBJ1-4; D not resolved. Trimming pared 4 bases from V and 8 bases from J, leaving 14 bases between. CDR3 size: 14 residues. CDR1 SEHNR and CDR2 FQNEAQ come from the germline V gene (reference sequence). The CDR3 coding sequence is TGTGCCAGCAGCTCCGTCGGCACGGGGGAAAAACTGTTTTTT. It codes for CASSSVGTGEKLFF.

With regard to this clonotype: At one of its ends the junction is not consistent with the germline gene, which may arise from a read error. V and J are TRBV6-1 and TRBJ2-6; TRBD1 is a possible D gene (5 bases). The CDR3 loop spans 18 amino acids. CDR1 is MNHNS, CDR2 SASEGT, per germline. The CDR3 nucleotides read TGCGCCAGCAGTGAAGCTAGGACGGAGTGGTCTGGGGCCAACGTCCTGAGTTTC. It codes for CASSEARTEWSGANVLSF.

Concerning this clonotype itself: It is likely a read error, because the conserved phenylalanine at the end of the CDR3 is missing. The genes are TRBV5-5 and TRBJ2-5; D may correspond to TRBD1 or TRBD2 (5 bases each). CDR1 and CDR2 (germline): SGHKS, YYEKEE (reference sequence). The CDR3 sequence is 17 residues long. This CDR3 is CASSFGGSHLLEESQYL. The CDR3 nucleotides are TGTGCCAGCAGCTTTGGGGGTTCTCATCTTTTGGAAGAGAGCCAGTACCTC.

Comment on this clonotype: The junction and the germline gene differ at one end; a read error may be behind it. The rearrangement uses TRBV5-6 and TRBJ1-1; a possible D gene is TRBD1 (5 bases). Germline lookup yields CDR1 SGHDT and CDR2 YYEEEE. This CDR3 is built from 16 residues. CDR3 DNA: TGTGTCAGCAACTTGGCGGGGGTACGTGAGAACACTGAAGCTTTCTTT. This encodes CVSNLAGVRENTEAFF.

The gene calls are TRBV5-4 and TRBJ2-1; 8 nucleotides align to TRBD2. The CDR3 contains 15 residues. V was pared by 4 bases and J by 10 bases, with 13 bases of the junction left unmatched. Germline V lookup: CDR1 SGHNT, CDR2 YYREEE (reference sequence). This chain's CDR3 is CASSPGLARDDEQFF. DNA for the CDR3: TGTGCCAGCAGCCCCGGACTAGCCCGCGACGACGAGCAGTTCTTC. Complete variable domain (other parts from reference TRBV5-4 and TRBJ2-1): ETGVTQSPTHLIKTRGQQVTLRCSSQSGHNTVSWYQQALGQGPQFIFQYYREEENGRGNFPPRFSGLQFPNYSSELNVNALELDDSALYLCASSPGLARDDEQFFGPGTRLTVL.

By frequency in the sample, this clonotype is medium-sized. The chain links TRBV13 to TRBJ2-5; D ambiguous. The germline V gene encodes CDR1 PRHDT and CDR2 FYEKMQ (reference sequence). V lost 4 bases, J lost 5 bases, and 11 bases lay in between. The CDR3 has 13 residues. Here the CDR3 reads CASSSGLGETQYF. CDR3 nucleotides: TGTGCCAGCAGCTCCGGGCTCGGGGAGACCCAGTACTTC.

About this clonotype: Its ends do not fully match the called genes, so a read error is possible. J is TRBJ2-7 and V is TRBV6-1; 7 nucleotides match TRBD2. From germline, CDR1 is MNHNS and CDR2 SASEGT. The CDR3 totals 15 residues. CDR3 amino acids: CASVLVAGSVDEQYF. Written as DNA, the CDR3 is TGTGCCAGCGTCCTAGTAGCGGGCTCGGTCGACGAGCAATACTTC.

On this clonotype itself: One end of the junction does not line up with germline, which may come from a read error. The chain joins TRBV6-1 to TRBJ1-5; TRBD1 might be the D (6 bases). Germline loops: CDR1 MNHNS, CDR2 SASEGT. CDR3 length: 15 amino acids. The CDR3: CASSDGIGGYQPQHF. CDR3 in DNA: TGTGCTAGCAGTGACGGGATAGGGGGGTATCAGCCCCAGCATTTT.

The chain has TRBV4-1 and TRBJ2-7; D may be TRBD2 (6 bases). Germline V gene lookup returns CDR1 MGHRA and CDR2 YSYEKL. V was cut by 4 bases and J by 7 bases, with 17 bases left in between. The CDR3 length is 14 residues. CDR3 DNA sequence: TGCGCCAGCAGCCCCCGGGACTCGCTGGCTGAGCAGTACTTC. Protein product: CASSPRDSLAEQYF.

For this clonotype: Since the CDR3 does not end with the conserved phenylalanine or tryptophan, this likely comes from a read error. This chain uses TRBV4-2 with TRBJ2-1, with D perhaps matching TRBD2 (5 bases). Germline CDR1 LGHNA, CDR2 YNFKEQ. The V end lost 4 bases, the J end lost 6 bases, and 19 bases lay between the germline ends. This CDR3 region has 16 residues. The CDR3 loop reads CASSRVPGLDPNEQFI. CDR3 DNA sequence: TGTGCCAGCAGCCGGGTACCAGGACTGGATCCCAATGAGCAGTTCATC.

As concerns this clonotype: A much larger clone differs from this one at a single base, so this may be a read error. The chain is built from TRBV7-9 and TRBJ2-7, with 9 bases lining up with TRBD1. Per the germline V gene, CDR1 is SEHNR and CDR2 is FQNEAQ (reference sequence). The CDR3 contains 16 residues. Trimming at V came to 4 bases and at J to 0 bases, leaving 7 bases not matched to a gene. DNA of the CDR3: TGTGCCAGCAGCTCCTGGGACAGGGCCAACTCCTACGAGCAGTACTTC. It is translated as CASSSWDRANSYEQYF.

This clonotype has just a few counts. At one of its ends the junction is not consistent with the germline gene, which may arise from a read error. The rearrangement uses TRBV7-8 and TRBJ2-7; D might be TRBD1 or TRBD2, each matching 6 bases. Germline loops: CDR1 SGHVS, CDR2 FQNEAQ. The CDR3 extends over 13 amino acids. CDR3: CASRGDTSYKQYF. The CDR3 region has the DNA TGTGCCAGTAGGGGGGATACATCCTACAAGCAGTACTTC.

In this sample, this clonotype turned up many times. DNA for the CDR3: TGTGCCAGCAGTTACTCGATTGCGACCACTGAAGCTTTCTTT. Translation: CASSYSIATTEAFF. This sequence joins TRBV6-6 and TRBJ1-1, with D uncertain. The V end lost 0 bases, the J end lost 4 bases, and 9 bases lay between the germline ends. The CDR3 runs to 14 residues. CDR1 and CDR2 from the germline V gene are MNHNY and SVGAGI (reference sequence).

This clonotype was detected many times. The chain employs TRBV6-2 or TRBV6-3 and TRBJ2-1; either TRBD1 or TRBD2 may supply D (5 bases each). The germline CDR1 and CDR2 sequences are MNHEY and SVGEGT. The CDR3 has 14 amino acids. V dropped 5 bases and J dropped 0 bases, with 8 bases sitting between them. CDR3 DNA sequence: TGTGCCAGCAGTACCGGGACCTCCTACAATGAGCAGTTCTTC. As protein: CASSTGTSYNEQFF.